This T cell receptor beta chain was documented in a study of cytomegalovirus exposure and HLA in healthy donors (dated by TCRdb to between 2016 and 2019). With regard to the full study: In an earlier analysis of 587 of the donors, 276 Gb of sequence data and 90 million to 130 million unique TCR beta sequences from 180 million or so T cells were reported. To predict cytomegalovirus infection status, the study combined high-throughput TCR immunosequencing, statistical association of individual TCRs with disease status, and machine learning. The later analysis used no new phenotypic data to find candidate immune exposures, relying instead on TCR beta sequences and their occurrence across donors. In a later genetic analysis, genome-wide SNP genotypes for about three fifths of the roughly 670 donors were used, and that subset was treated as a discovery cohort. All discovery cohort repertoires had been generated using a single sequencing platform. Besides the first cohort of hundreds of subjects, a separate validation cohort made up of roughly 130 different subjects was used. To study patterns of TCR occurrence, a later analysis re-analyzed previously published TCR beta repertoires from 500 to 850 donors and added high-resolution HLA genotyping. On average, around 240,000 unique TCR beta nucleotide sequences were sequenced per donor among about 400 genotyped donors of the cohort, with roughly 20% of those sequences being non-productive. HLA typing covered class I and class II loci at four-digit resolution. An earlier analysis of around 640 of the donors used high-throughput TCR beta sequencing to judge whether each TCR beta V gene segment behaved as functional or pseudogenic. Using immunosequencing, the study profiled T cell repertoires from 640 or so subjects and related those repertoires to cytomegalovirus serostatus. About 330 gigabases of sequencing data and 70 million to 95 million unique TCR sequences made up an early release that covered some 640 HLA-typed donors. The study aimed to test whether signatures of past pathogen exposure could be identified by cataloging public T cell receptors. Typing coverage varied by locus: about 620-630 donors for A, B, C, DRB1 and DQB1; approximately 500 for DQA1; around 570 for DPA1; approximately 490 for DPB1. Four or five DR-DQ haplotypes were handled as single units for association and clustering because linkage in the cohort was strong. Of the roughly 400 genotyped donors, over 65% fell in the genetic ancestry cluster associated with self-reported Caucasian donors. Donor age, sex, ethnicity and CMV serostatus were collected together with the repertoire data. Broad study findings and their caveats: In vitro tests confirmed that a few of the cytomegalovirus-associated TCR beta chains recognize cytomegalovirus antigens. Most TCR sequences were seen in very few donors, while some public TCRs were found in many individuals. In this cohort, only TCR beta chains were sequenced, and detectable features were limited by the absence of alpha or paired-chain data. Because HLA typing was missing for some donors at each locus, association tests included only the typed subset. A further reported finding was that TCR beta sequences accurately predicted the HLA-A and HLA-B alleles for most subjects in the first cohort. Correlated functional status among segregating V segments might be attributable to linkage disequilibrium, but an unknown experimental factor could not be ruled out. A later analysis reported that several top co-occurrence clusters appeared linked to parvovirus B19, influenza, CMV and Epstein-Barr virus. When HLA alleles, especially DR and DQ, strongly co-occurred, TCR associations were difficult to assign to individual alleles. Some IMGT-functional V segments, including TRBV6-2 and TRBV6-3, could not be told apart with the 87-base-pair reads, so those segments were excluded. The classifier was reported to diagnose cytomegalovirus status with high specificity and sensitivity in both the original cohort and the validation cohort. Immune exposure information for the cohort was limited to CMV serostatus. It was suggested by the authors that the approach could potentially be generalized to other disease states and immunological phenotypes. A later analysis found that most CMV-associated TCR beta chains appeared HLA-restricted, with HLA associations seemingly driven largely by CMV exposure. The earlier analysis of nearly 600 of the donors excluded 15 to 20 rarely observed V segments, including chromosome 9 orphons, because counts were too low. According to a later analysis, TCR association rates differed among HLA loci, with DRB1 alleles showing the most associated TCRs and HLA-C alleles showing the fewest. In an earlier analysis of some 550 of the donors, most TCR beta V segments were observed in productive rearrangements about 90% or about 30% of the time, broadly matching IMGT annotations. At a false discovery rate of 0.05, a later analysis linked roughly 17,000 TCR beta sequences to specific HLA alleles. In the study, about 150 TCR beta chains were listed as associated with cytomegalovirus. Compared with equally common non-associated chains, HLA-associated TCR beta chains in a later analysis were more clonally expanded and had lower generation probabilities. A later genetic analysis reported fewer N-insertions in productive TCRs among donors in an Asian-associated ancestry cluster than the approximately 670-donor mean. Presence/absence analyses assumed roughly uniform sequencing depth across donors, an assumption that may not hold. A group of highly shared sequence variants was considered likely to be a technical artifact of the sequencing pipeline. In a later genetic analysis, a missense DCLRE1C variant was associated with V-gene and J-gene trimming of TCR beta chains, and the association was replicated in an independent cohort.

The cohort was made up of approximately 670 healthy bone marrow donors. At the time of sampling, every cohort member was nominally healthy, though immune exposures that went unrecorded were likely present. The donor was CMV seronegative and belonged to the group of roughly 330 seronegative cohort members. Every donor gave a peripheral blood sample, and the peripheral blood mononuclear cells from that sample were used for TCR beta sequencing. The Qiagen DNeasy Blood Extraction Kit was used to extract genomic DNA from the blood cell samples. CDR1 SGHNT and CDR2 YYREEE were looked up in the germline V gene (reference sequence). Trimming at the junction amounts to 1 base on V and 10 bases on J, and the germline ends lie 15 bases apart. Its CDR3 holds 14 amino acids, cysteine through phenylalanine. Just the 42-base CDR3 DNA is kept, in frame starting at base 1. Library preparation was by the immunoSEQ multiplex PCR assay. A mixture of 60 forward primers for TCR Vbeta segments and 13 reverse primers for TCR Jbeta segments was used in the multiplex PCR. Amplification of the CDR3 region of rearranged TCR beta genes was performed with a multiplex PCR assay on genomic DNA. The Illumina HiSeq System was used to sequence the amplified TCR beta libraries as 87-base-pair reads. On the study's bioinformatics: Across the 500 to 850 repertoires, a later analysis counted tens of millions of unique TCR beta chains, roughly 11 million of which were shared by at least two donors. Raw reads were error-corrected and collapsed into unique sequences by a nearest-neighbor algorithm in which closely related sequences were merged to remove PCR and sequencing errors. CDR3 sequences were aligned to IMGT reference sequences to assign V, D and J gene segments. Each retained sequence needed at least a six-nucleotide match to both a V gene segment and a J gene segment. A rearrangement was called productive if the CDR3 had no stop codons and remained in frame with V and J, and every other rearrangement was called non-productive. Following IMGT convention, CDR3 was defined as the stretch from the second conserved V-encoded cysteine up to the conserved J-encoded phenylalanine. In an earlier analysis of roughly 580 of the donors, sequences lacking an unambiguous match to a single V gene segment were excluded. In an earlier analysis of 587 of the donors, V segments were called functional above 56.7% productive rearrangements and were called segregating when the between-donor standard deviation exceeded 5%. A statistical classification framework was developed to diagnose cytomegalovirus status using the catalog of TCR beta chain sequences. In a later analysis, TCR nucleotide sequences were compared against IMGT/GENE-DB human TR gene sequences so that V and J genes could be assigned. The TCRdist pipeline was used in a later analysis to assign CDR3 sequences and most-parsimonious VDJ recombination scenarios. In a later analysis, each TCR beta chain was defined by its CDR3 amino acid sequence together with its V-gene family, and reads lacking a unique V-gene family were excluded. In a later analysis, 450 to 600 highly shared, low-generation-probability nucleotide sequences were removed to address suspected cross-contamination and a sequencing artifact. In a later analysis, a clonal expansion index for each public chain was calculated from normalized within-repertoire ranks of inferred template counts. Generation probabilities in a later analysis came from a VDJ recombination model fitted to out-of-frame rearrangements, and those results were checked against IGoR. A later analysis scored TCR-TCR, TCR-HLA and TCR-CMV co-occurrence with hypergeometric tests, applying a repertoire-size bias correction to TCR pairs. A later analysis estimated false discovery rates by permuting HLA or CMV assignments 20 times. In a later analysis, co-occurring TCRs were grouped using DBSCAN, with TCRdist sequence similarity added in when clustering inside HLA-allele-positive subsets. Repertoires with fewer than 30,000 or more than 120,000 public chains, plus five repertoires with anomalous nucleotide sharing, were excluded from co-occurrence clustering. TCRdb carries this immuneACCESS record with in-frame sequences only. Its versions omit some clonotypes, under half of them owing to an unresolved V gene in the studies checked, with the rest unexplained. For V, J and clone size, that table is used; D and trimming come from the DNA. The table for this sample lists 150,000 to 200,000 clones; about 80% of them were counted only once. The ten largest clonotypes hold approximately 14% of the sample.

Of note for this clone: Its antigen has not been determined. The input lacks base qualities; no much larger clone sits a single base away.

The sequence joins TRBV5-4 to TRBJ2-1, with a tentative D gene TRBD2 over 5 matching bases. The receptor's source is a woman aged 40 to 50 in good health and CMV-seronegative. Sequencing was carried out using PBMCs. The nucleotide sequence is TGTGCCAGCAGCTTGACATCGGGGAGTCGGGAGCAGTTCTTC. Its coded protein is CASSLTSGSREQFF.